The TCR beta chain under discussion was sequenced for a study of identical twins. The study, taken as a whole, reports: Clonotypes of the beta chain that were abundant in cord blood carried fewer insertions (memory repertoires showed none). Among out-of-frame alpha sequences shared by twins, low generation probability occurred in excess.

To note about this clonotype: Its matching antigen is unknown.

V lost 1 base and J 2 bases, leaving 11 bases between the germline ends. The CDR3 consists of 15 residues. Germline V CDR1 and CDR2: SGHRS, YFSETQ. MiXCR was run by TCRdb on the 5' RACE reads, yielding one entry per CDR3 protein. The table includes some 1,700,000 distinct CDR3 sequences, 32% detected once. This sequence was found in a newborn girl in good health. The sequenced sample was cord blood. The chain employs TRBV5-1 and TRBJ2-3; TRBD1 might be the D (6 bases). CDR3 region: CASSLSQGITDTQYF. CDR3 coding DNA: TGCGCCAGCAGCTTGAGTCAGGGGATCACAGATACGCAGTATTTT.